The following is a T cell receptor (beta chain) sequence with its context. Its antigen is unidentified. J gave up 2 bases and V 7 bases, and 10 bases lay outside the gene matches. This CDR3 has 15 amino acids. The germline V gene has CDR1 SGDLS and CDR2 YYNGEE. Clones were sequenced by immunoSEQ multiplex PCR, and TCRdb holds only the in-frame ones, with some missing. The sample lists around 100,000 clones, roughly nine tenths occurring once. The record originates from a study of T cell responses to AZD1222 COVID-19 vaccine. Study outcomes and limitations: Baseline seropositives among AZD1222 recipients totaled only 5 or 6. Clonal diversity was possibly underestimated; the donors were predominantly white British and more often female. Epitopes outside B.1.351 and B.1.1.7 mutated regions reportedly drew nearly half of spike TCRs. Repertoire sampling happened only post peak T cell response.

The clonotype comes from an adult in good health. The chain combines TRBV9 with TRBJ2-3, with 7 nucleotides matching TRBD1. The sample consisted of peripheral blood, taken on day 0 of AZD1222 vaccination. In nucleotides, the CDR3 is TGTGCCAGCTCCCGGTCGGGACAGACCACAGATACGCAGTATTTT. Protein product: CASSRSGQTTDTQYF.